The source of this T cell receptor (beta chain) is a study of cytomegalovirus exposure and HLA in healthy donors. Broader study findings: The availability of immune exposure information extended only to CMV serostatus. Analysis was performed later, and it showed HLA-associated TCR beta chains to be more clonally expanded than equally common others.

This CDR3 is built from 16 residues. Trimming stripped 2 bases from V and 1 base from J, with 17 bases between. Germline V lookup: CDR1 GTSNPN, CDR2 SVGIG (reference sequence). Primers: 60 Vbeta forward and 13 Jbeta reverse. Data came from immunoSEQ multiplex PCR; TCRdb stores just in-frame clones and leaves some out. The sample has around 180,000 clones, about 81% seen once. On this clone itself: Its antigen is still unknown.

The TCR sequence derives from a young woman in good health and CMV-seropositive. This rearrangement joins TRBV30 to TRBJ1-2; D is possibly TRBD1 (6 bases). Input material: PBMCs. CDR3 residues: CAWSPPWGLGNYGYTF. The CDR3 DNA sequence: TGTGCCTGGAGTCCCCCTTGGGGGCTGGGTAACTATGGCTACACCTTC.